This record looks at one T cell receptor beta chain sequence and its context. The antigen remains undetermined. This PCR relied on a set of 60 Vbeta primers and 13 Jbeta primers. TCRdb keeps only in-frame clones here, not all; method: immunoSEQ multiplex PCR. The sample yields about 110,000 clones, of which the top ten take up under 0.7%. The sample belongs to a study of cytomegalovirus exposure and HLA in healthy donors. Though nominally healthy at sampling, donors likely had unrecorded immune exposures. Study results and limitations: The study designated about 180 TCR beta chains cytomegalovirus-associated. Other equally common chains were less clonally expanded than HLA-associated TCR beta chains, a later analysis showed. According to an earlier analysis, most TCR beta V segments yielded productive rearrangements about 87% or about 30% of the time.

J was trimmed by 1 base and V by 5 bases; bases with no gene match: 8. This CDR3 region has 17 residues. Germline V gene data show CDR1 as SEHNR and CDR2 as FQNEAQ (reference sequence). The rearrangement uses TRBV7-9 and TRBJ2-7, with TRBD2 identical over 13 bases. Sequences were obtained from PBMCs. This sequence was found in a man aged 50 or older in good health and CMV-seronegative. CDR3 bases: TGTGCCAGCAGCCCCGGACTAGCGGGAGAAGGTTCCTACGAGCAGTACTTC. Encoded protein: CASSPGLAGEGSYEQYF.